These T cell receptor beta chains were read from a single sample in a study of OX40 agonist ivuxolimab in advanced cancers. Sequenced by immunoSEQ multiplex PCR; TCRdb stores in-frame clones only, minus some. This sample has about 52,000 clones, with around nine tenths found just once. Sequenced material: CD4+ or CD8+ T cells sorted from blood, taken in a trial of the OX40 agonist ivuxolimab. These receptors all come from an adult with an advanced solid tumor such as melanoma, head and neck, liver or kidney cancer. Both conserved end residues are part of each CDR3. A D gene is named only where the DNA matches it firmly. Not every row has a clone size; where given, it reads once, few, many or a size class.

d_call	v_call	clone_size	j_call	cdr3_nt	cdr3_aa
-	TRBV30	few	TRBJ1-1	TGTGCCTGGAGTCTTGGGATCATGAACACTGAAGCTTTCTTT	CAWSLGIMNTEAFF
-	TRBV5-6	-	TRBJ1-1	TGTGCCAGCAGCTTGGCGTGGTACGGGTCGAAAACTGAAGCTTTCTTT	CASSLAWYGSKTEAFF
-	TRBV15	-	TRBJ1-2	TGTGCCACCAGCAGAGGACAGCTCTATGGCTACACCTTC	CATSRGQLYGYTF
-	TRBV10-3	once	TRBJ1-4	TGTGCCATCAGTGATGAAGGGCTTAACGAAAAACTGTTTTTT	CAISDEGLNEKLFF
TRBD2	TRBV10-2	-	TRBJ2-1	TGCGCCAGCAGGGCTAGCGGGGGCTACAATGAGCAGTTCTTC	CASRASGGYNEQFF
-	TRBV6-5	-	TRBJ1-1	TGTGCCAGCAGTTACAGCGATGTGCCGAACACTGAAGCTTTCTTT	CASSYSDVPNTEAFF
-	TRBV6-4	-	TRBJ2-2	TGTGCCAGCAGTGACTCAGGAGGGGCCGGGGAGCTGTTTTTT	CASSDSGGAGELFF
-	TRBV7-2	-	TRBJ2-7	TGTGCCAGCAGCTTTCCGGCGGTCTCCTACGAGCAGTACTTC	CASSFPAVSYEQYF
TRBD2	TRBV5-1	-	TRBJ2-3	TGCGCCAGCAGCCCGTCCTCAACTAGCGTAGATACGCAGTATTTT	CASSPSSTSVDTQYF
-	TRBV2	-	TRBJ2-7	TGTGCCAGCAACCGCCCTCCGACAGAATACTACGAGCAGTACTTC	CASNRPPTEYYEQYF
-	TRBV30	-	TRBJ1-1	TGTGCCTGGAGTGTAGGGAACACTGAAGCTTTCTTT	CAWSVGNTEAFF
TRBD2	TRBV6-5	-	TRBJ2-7	TGTGCCAGCAGCCCGGGACTAGACTACGAGCAGTACTTC	CASSPGLDYEQYF
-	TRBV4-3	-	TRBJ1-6	TGCGCCAGCAGCCAAGAGTCGGGCAGGGCCCTCCACTTT	CASSQESGRALHF
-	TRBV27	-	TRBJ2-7	TGTGCCAGCAGAGACAGGACGATTTACGAGCAGTACTTC	CASRDRTIYEQYF
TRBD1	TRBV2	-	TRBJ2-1	TGTGCCAGCAGTGATTTCGGGACAGGGGGCCCCAACAATGAGCAGTTCTTC	CASSDFGTGGPNNEQFF
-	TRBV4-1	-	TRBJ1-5	TGCGCCAGCAGCCAACGGGACCTTAGCAATCAGCCCCAGCATTTT	CASSQRDLSNQPQHF
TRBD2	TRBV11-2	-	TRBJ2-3	TGTGCCAGCAGCTTATTAGCGGGGACCACAGATACGCAGTATTTT	CASSLLAGTTDTQYF
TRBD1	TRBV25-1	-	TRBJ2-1	TGTGCCAGCAGTGAAGGGACAGTAAGCTACAATGAGCAGTTCTTC	CASSEGTVSYNEQFF
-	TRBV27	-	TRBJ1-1	TGTGCCAGCAGTTTAGAGGTGAACACTGAAGCTTTCTTT	CASSLEVNTEAFF
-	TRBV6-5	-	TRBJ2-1	TGTGCCAGCAGTTACTATTCCGCACGGCATAGTAGAGAGCAGTTCTTC	CASSYYSARHSREQFF
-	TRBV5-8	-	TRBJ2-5	TGTGCCAGCAGCTTAAGGTGGCAAGAGACCCAGTACTTC	CASSLRWQETQYF
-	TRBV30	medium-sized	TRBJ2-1	TGTGCCTGGAGTGTAGGGGCTTTCAATGAGCAGTTCTTC	CAWSVGAFNEQFF
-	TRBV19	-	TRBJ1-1	TGTGCCAGTAGTATAGGCCGGACAGCTGAAGCTTTCTTT	CASSIGRTAEAFF
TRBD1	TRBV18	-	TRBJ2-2	TGTGCCAGCTCACCACCCACAGGGGGTAACACCGGGGAGCTGTTTTTT	CASSPPTGGNTGELFF
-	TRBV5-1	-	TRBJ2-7	TGCGCCAGCAGCTGGGGACTCGCCTACGAGCAGTACTTC	CASSWGLAYEQYF
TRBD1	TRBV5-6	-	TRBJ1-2	TGTGCCAGCAGCTTCGGACAGGCGACTTATGGCTACACCTTC	CASSFGQATYGYTF
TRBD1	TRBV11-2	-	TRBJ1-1	TGTGCCAGCAGCGAGGGACAGTTGATTGAAGCTTTCTTT	CASSEGQLIEAFF
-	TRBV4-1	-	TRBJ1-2	TGCGCCAGCAGCCAACGACAGGTGGGCTATGGCTACACCTTC	CASSQRQVGYGYTF
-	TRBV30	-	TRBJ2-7	TGTGCCTGGACAGGGGCCTACGAGCAGTACTTC	CAWTGAYEQYF
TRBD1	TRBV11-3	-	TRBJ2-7	TGTGCCAGCAGCTTAGGAAAGGGACAGGGGGCCTACGAGCAGTACTTC	CASSLGKGQGAYEQYF
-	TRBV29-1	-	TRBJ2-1	TGCAGCGTTGAAGGCATGGCGCCAGGGAAGTTCTTC	CSVEGMAPGKFF
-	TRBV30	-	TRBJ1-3	TGTGCCTGGAGGGTAAGGGGGGGAAACACCATATATTTT	CAWRVRGGNTIYF
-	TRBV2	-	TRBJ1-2	TGTGCCAGCAGTCGAAAGTTGGCCGACCTGGTTTTAGGATATGGCTACACCTTC	CASSRKLADLVLGYGYTF
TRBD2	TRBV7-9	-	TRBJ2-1	TGTGCCAGCATCCTTACGGGACTAGCGGGGCACAATGAGCAGTTCTTC	CASILTGLAGHNEQFF
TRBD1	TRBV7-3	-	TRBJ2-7	TGTGCCAGCAGCTTAGCCGGGACAGGGGGCGAGCAGTACTTC	CASSLAGTGGEQYF
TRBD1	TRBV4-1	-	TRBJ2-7	TGCGCCAGCAGCCAAGATCCCGGACAGGGGTCCTACGAGCAGTACTTC	CASSQDPGQGSYEQYF
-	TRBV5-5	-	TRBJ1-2	TGTGCCAGCAGCTTCGGGGATTATGGCTACACCTTC	CASSFGDYGYTF
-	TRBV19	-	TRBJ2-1	TGTGCCAGTAGTACAGGGAGCTCCTACAATGAGCAGTTCTTC	CASSTGSSYNEQFF
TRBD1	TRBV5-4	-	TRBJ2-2	TGTGCCAGCAGCTTTACCGGGACAGGATACACCGGGGAGCTGTTTTTT	CASSFTGTGYTGELFF
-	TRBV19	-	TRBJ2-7	TGTGCCAGTAGTCCCTTAGACGGGGAGGCCTACGTCGAGCAGTACTTC	CASSPLDGEAYVEQYF
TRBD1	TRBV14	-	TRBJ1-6	TGTGCCAGCAGCCAACACGGACAGGCTAGAGATTCACCCCTCCACTTT	CASSQHGQARDSPLHF
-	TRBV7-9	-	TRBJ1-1	TGTGCCCCCTCGAACGGCACTGAAGCTTTCTTT	CAPSNGTEAFF
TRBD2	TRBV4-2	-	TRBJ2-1	TGTGCCAGCAGCCGGGATCACACTAGCGGGGGGGTCAATGAGCAGTTCTTC	CASSRDHTSGGVNEQFF
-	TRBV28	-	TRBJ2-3	TGTGCCAGCAGTCCCTCGCCTCCTAGCACAGATACGCAGTATTTT	CASSPSPPSTDTQYF
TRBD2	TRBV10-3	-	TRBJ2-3	TGTGCCAGCAGTGACGGGGGGACCAGCACAGATACGCAGTATTTT	CASSDGGTSTDTQYF
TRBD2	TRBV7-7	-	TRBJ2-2	TGTGCCAGCAGCCCCGGGACTAGCGGGGGGTTCACCGGGGAGCTGTTTTTT	CASSPGTSGGFTGELFF
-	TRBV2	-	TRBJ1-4	TGTGCCACCCCGGACAACTATAATGAAAAACTGTTTTTT	CATPDNYNEKLFF
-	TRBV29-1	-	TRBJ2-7	TGCAGCGTCGTGACAGGTTCCTACGAGCAGTACTTC	CSVVTGSYEQYF
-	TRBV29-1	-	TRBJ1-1	TGCAGCGTTGTGGGGGGCGCGGCTGAAGCTTTCTTT	CSVVGGAAEAFF
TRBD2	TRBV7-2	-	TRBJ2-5	TGTGCCAGCAGCTTAGGGGGCGGGGGAGGAGAGACCCAGTACTTC	CASSLGGGGGETQYF
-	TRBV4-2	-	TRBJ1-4	TGTGCCAGTCAGGGGACTAATGAAAAACTGTTTTTT	CASQGTNEKLFF
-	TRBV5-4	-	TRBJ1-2	TGTGCCAGCAGCTTAGGGGTGGCAGAAGGCCTGTATGGCTACACCTTC	CASSLGVAEGLYGYTF
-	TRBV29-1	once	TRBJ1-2	TGCAGCGTTGAAGCCGGGTGGGGCTACACCTTC	CSVEAGWGYTF
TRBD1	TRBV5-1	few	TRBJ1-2	TGCGCCAGCAGCTTGAGGGGGCAATATGACTACACCTTC	CASSLRGQYDYTF
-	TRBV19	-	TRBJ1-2	TGTGCCAGTGGAACAGGGCGGGGAGACCTTTATGGCTACACCTTC	CASGTGRGDLYGYTF
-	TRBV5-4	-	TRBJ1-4	TGTGCCAGCAGCCCTGGGGGAGAGGAAAAACTGTTTTTT	CASSPGGEEKLFF
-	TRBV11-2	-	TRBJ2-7	TGTGCCAGCAGCCTTGACCCGACCTACGAGCAGTACTTC	CASSLDPTYEQYF